This T cell receptor beta chain was found in a study of CD8 T cells in Susac syndrome. RNA, at about 0.5 to 1 ug, was reverse transcribed with random hexamers. The method of amplification for TCR beta CDR3 was immunoSEQ multiplex PCR, covering 54 Vbeta and 13 Jbeta. Using its own MiXCR run on the immunoSEQ multiplex PCR reads, TCRdb lists one record per CDR3 protein. The table has 140,000 or so distinct CDR3 sequences, about 95% seen once. Sequencing of TCR beta was performed on blood CD8+ and CD4+ T cells. The patients serving as multiple sclerosis controls were treatment-naive. They had stable or active relapsing-remitting disease and fulfilled revised McDonald criteria. TEMRA cells were FACS-enriched, unlike CD8+ and CD4+ T cells, which were negatively isolated. This CDR3 has 11 amino acids. Germline assignment: CDR1 SNHLY and CDR2 FYNNEI. V was cut by 3 bases and J by 8 bases, with 4 bases left in between.

This clonotype was counted a single time. The sequenced sample was CD4+ T cells from PBMCs. The TCR originated in a human donor with multiple sclerosis. The chain couples TRBV2 to TRBJ2-2; D is unclear. CDR3 region: CASSDGGELFF. The CDR3, as DNA: TGTGCCAGCAGTGATGGTGGGGAGCTGTTTTTT.